This entry features one T cell receptor beta chain sequence. Its specificity is unknown. CDR1 and CDR2 from the germline V gene are WSHSY and SAAADI. The V gene lost 3 bases and the J gene lost 7 bases, with 12 bases spanning the gap. The CDR3 spans 13 residues. The protocol was immunoSEQ multiplex PCR, while the TCRdb copy is restricted to in-frame clones and leaves out a portion. The sample lists some 30,000 clones, nearly 95% seen once, with 0.6% to 0.85% in the top ten. The record originates from a study of lymphopenia after photon versus proton radiotherapy. Study-wide results and limits: After the lymphocyte nadir, photon-treated repertoires showed oligoclonal expansion, especially of CD8+ Temra cells. Larger post-nadir TCR diversity loss correlated inversely with survival in deceased patients.

This chain uses TRBV10-2 with TRBJ1-2; tentatively, D is TRBD1 (6 bases). The source of this sequence is a woman aged 50 to 65 with cholangiocarcinoma. Sequences were derived from peripheral blood, sampled from a patient treated with photon-based radiotherapy. This CDR3 is CASSDRGRSGYTF. The CDR3 DNA sequence: TGCGCCAGCAGTGATCGGGGGCGAAGTGGCTACACCTTC.